This T cell receptor (beta chain) was sequenced for a study of graft-versus-host responses after intestinal transplantation. For the study at large: Recipients received multivisceral, liver-intestinal, or isolated intestinal transplants. Induction using anti-thymocyte globulin, followed by tacrolimus and steroids for 2 to 4 years, was given to all recipients.

Findings of the study overall: Within allografts, high graft-versus-host to host-versus-graft clonal ratios were seen among patients with graft-donor T cell macrochimerism. Present in recipient marrow, GvH clones included some that appeared first in ileum or blood.

V gave up 8 bases and J gave up 2 bases; unmatched junction bases: 3. This CDR3 comprises 13 residues. Per the germline V gene, CDR1 is WSHSY and CDR2 is SAAADI. Sequencing used immunoSEQ multiplex PCR; TCRdb keeps in-frame clones, though not all of them. The repertoire holds roughly 110,000 clones, roughly nine tenths seen once, with approximately 0.25% in the top ten. Turning to this clone: Its specificity is not known.

The chain recombines TRBV10-2 with TRBJ2-1, with 7 bases identical to TRBD1. Here the sequenced sample was unstimulated CD4+ T cells sorted from spleen or lymph node cells, taken before transplant. This TCR derives from a human donor who was the organ donor for an intestinal transplant. The CDR3: CASLGQPYNEQFF. In nucleotides, the CDR3 is TGCGCCAGCCTGGGACAGCCCTACAATGAGCAGTTCTTC.